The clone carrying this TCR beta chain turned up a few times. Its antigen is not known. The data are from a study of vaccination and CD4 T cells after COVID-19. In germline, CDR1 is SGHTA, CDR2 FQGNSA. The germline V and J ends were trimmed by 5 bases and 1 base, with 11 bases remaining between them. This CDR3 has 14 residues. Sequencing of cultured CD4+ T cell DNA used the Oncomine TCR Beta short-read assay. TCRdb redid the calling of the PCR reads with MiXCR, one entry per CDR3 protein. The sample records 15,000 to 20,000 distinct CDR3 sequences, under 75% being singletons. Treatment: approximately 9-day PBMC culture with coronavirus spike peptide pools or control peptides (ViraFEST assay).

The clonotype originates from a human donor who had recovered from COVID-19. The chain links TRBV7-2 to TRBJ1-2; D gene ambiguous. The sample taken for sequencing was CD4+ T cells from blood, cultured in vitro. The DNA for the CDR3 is TGTGCCAGCAGCCTCCATACGAATAACTATGGCTACACCTTC. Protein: CASSLHTNNYGYTF.